The 17 T cell receptor beta chains listed next were all sequenced from one sample in a study of shared clonotypes between healthy human individuals (dated by TCRdb to 2020 to 2022). To prepare the library, the immunoSEQ multiplex PCR assay was applied. Not all clones reach the TCRdb copy of this immuneACCESS table, which keeps in-frame sequences only. Checked studies attribute under half of the gap to unresolved V genes and leave the rest unexplained. The sample records around 1,000,000 clones, approximately 80% of which are singletons. The leading ten clones occupy roughly 0.82% of the sample. Sequencing was carried out using memory CD4+ T cells from PBMCs. The meaning of the sample's cell subset or site label: CD45RA-negative fraction. These receptors originate from a young man in good health. Some clones in this sample may be carry-over from other donors' samples.

This clone appeared a single time. The V call is TRBV4-2, the J call TRBJ2-1; D gene uncertain. The CDR3 sequence is 16 residues long. Trimming left V 1 base short and J 2 bases short, with 12 bases between. Germline V gene data show CDR1 as LGHNA and CDR2 as YNFKEQ. CDR3 in amino acids: CASSQGSVGPYNEQFF. DNA for the CDR3: TGTGCCAGCAGCCAAGGGAGTGTGGGCCCCTACAATGAGCAGTTCTTC.

This clone was seen a single time. The chain links TRBV5-1 to TRBJ2-6; D may be TRBD1 (5 bases). Germline V gene sequence: CDR1 SGHRS, CDR2 YFSETQ. The V gene lost 4 bases and the J gene lost 1 base, with 9 bases spanning the gap. This CDR3 has 15 amino acids. CDR3 amino acids: CASSPDKSGANVLTF. The CDR3 coding sequence is TGCGCCAGCAGCCCGGACAAGTCTGGGGCCAACGTCCTGACTTTC.

The chain links TRBV6-5 to TRBJ2-1, with TRBD1 identical over 7 bases. This CDR3 has 11 amino acids. Losses at the gene ends were 7 bases for V and 9 bases for J; bases not matched to a gene: 3. CDR1 is MNHEY, CDR2 SVGAGI, per germline. The CDR3 region is CASTQGVEQFF. The CDR3 DNA is TGTGCCAGCACCCAGGGGGTTGAGCAGTTCTTC.

The V gene is TRBV5-1, the J gene TRBJ1-2; a weak D match, TRBD1 (5 bases). The CDR3 totals 15 residues. Deletions cut 0 bases from V and 4 bases from J, with 13 bases between. Per the germline V gene, CDR1 is SGHRS and CDR2 is YFSETQ. CDR3: CASSLAGGTGYGYTF. The CDR3 coding sequence is TGCGCCAGCAGCTTGGCCGGGGGAACAGGCTATGGCTACACCTTC.

This chain's CDR3 is CASSYLTPRGEAFF. The CDR3 nucleotides are TGTGCCAGCAGTTACCTGACTCCTCGCGGTGAAGCTTTCTTT. V gene TRBV6-5 combines with J gene TRBJ1-1; no reliable D call. V was trimmed by 2 bases and J by 7 bases, leaving 14 bases between them. Looked up from germline, CDR1 is MNHEY and CDR2 is SVGAGI. The CDR3 contains 14 residues.

This chain joins TRBV28 and TRBJ2-3, with D possibly being TRBD2 (6 bases). V lost 5 bases and J 7 bases, leaving 10 bases between the germline ends. Germline assignment: CDR1 MDHEN and CDR2 SYDVKM. CDR3 size: 12 residues. The CDR3 sequence is CASSRTTYTQYF. The DNA for the CDR3 is TGTGCCAGCAGTAGGACTACCTATACGCAGTATTTT.

This chain joins TRBV28 and TRBJ2-7; weak D call: TRBD1 (6 bases). The V gene's germline CDR1 is MDHEN and CDR2 SYDVKM. The CDR3 length is 13 residues. V shed 7 bases and J shed 2 bases, with 12 bases lying between them. The CDR3 region has the DNA TGTGCCAGCAATGCAGGGGCCACCTACGAGCAGTACTTC. It translates to CASNAGATYEQYF.

This clone came up once. The chain recombines TRBV27 with TRBJ2-7; 8 positions match TRBD1. The germline gives CDR1 MNHEY, CDR2 SMNVEV (reference sequence). Trimming cost V 6 bases and J 1 base; bases outside gene matches: 11. This CDR3 has 16 residues. CDR3 residues: CASRRPGQGRSYEQYF. Here the CDR3 DNA reads TGTGCCAGCAGAAGACCCGGACAGGGAAGGTCCTACGAGCAGTACTTC.

This chain links TRBV5-4 with TRBJ2-7, with 8 bases identical to TRBD1. The ends lost 0 bases at V and 3 bases at J; junction bases unmatched: 8. This CDR3 is 16 amino acids long. Germline assignment: CDR1 SGHNT and CDR2 YYREEE (reference sequence). The CDR3 DNA is TGTGCCAGCAGCTTGGGAGGCGGGACAGGTTTCTACGAGCAGTACTTC. Protein sequence: CASSLGGGTGFYEQYF.

The chain couples TRBV6-5 to TRBJ1-5; no reliable D call. Trimming cost V 5 bases and J 1 base, with 9 bases left between them. CDR3 length equals 14 residues. Germline CDR1 reads MNHEY; CDR2 reads SVGAGI. The CDR3 nucleotides read TGTGCCAGCAGTGCAGGACTAAGCAATCAGCCCCAGCATTTT. It is translated as CASSAGLSNQPQHF.

The V call is TRBV11-3, the J call TRBJ2-2; D is undetermined. The V end lost 1 base, the J end lost 2 bases, and 8 bases lay between the germline ends. The CDR3 covers 15 residues. CDR1 is SGHNT, CDR2 YENEEA, per germline. The CDR3 DNA reads as TGTGCCAGCAGCTTAGTTCACCTAAACACCGGGGAGCTGTTTTTT. Translation gives CASSLVHLNTGELFF.

The table lists this clone with a few counts. V gene TRBV7-2 combines with J gene TRBJ2-4; possible D gene TRBD1, 5 bases. This CDR3 has 16 residues. The ends were cut back, 1 base at V and 0 bases at J, with 10 bases in the middle. From germline, CDR1 is SGHTA and CDR2 FQGNSA. CDR3 bases: TGTGCCAGCAGCTTAGGGGGCAGCTTAGCCAAAAACATTCAGTACTTC. It translates to CASSLGGSLAKNIQYF.

This clone was seen only a few times. The V call is TRBV28, the J call TRBJ1-5, with D possibly TRBD1 on 6 matching bases. CDR3 length: 13 residues. Trimming removed 5 bases at V and 9 bases at J, with 14 bases between. Germline loops: CDR1 MDHEN, CDR2 SYDVKM. CDR3 sequence reads: CASSHRVPPPQHF. CDR3 nucleotides: TGTGCCAGCAGTCACAGGGTCCCTCCGCCCCAGCATTTT.

CDR3 residues: CASSLFGLAGAPDTGELFF. The CDR3 DNA follows: TGTGCCAGCAGCTTATTTGGACTAGCGGGAGCCCCGGACACCGGGGAGCTGTTTTTT. The rearrangement joins TRBV7-6 to TRBJ2-2; 13 nucleotides line up with TRBD2. The germline V gene has CDR1 SGHVS and CDR2 FNYEAQ. The CDR3 sequence is 19 residues long. V shed 2 bases and J 3 bases; nucleotides not matched to a gene: 9.

V and J are TRBV11-3 and TRBJ2-7, with a weak D call TRBD2 (5 bases). This CDR3 is 17 amino acids long. Germline values: CDR1 SGHNT, CDR2 YENEEA. Trimming left V 2 bases short and J 1 base short, with 18 bases between. In DNA, the CDR3 is TGTGCCAGCAGCTTATTAGTTAGAGAGGGCCCATCCTACGAGCAGTACTTC. This codes for CASSLLVREGPSYEQYF.

The chain employs TRBV6-4 and TRBJ1-5; D remains ambiguous. The CDR3 has 13 residues. The germline V and J ends were trimmed by 2 bases and 3 bases, with 5 bases remaining between them. CDR1 and CDR2 (germline): MRHNA, SNTAGT. CDR3 sequence: CASSDRNNQPQHF. Written as DNA, the CDR3 is TGTGCCAGCAGTGACAGGAACAATCAGCCCCAGCATTTT.

The V call is TRBV29-1, the J call TRBJ2-7; a possible D gene is TRBD1 (6 bases). The germline gives CDR1 SQVTM, CDR2 ANQGSEA. Trimming cost V 4 bases and J 3 bases, with 10 bases left between them. The CDR3 totals 12 residues. The CDR3 loop reads CSVGRDIYEQYF. DNA of the CDR3: TGCAGCGTTGGCCGGGACATCTACGAGCAGTACTTC.